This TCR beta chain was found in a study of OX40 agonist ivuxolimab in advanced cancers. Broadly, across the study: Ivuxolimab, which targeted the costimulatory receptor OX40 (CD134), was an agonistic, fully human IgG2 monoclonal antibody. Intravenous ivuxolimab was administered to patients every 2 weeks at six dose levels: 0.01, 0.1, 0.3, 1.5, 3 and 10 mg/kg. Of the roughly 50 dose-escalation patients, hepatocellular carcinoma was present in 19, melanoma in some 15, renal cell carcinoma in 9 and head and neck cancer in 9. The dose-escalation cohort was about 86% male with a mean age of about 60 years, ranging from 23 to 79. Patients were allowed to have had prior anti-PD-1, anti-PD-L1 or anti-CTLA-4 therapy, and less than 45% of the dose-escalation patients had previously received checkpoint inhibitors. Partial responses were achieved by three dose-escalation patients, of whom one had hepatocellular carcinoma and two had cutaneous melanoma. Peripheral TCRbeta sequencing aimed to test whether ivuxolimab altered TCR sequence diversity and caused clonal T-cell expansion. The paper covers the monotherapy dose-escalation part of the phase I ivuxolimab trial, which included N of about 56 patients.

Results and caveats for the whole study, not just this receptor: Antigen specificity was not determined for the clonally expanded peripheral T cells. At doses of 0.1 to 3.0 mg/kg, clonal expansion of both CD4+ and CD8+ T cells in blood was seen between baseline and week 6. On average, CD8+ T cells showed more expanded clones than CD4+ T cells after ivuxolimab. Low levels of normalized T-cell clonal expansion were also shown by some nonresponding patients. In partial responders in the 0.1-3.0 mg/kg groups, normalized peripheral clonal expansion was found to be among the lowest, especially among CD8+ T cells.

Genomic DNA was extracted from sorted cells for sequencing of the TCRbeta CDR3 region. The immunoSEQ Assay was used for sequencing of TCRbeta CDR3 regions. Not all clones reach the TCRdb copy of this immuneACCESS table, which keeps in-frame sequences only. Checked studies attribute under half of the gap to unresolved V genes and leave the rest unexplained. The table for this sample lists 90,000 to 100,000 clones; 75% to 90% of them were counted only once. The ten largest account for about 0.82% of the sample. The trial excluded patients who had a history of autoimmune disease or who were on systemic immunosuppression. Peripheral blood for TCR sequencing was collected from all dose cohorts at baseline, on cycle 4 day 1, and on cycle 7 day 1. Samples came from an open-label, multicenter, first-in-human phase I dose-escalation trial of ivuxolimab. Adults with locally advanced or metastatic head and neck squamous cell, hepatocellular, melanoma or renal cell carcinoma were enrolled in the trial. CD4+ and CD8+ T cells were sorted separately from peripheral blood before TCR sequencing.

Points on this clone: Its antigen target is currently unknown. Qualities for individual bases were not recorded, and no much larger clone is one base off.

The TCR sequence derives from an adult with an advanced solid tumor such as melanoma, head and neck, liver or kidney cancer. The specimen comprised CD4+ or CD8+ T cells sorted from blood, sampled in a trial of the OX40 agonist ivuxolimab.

CDR3 reads: CASSLEWPLTRQFF. The DNA reads as follows: TGTGCCAGCAGCTTGGAATGGCCATTGACTAGGCAGTTCTTC. The chain employs TRBV5-6 and TRBJ2-1, with a tentative D gene TRBD2 over 6 matching bases. Relative to germline, V is 0 bases shorter and J is 12 bases shorter, with 16 bases between their ends. The cysteine opens and the phenylalanine closes a CDR3 of 14 amino acids. The entry retains the CDR3 DNA only, 42 bases that are in frame from base 1. The germline V gene encodes CDR1 SGHDT and CDR2 YYEEEE. Reference TRBV5-6 and TRBJ2-1 proteins supply the regions before and after the CDR3; the full variable domain is: DAGVTQSPTHLIKTRGQQVTLRCSPKSGHDTVSWYQQALGQGPQFIFQYYEEEERQRGNFPDRFSGHQFPNYSSELNVNALLLGDSALYLCASSLEWPLTRQFFGPGTRLTVL.